These 29 T cell receptor beta chains originate from one sample sequenced in a study of CD8 T cells in Susac syndrome (dated by TCRdb to between 2018 and 2021). Library construction relied on the immunoSEQ multiplex PCR assay. RNA was extracted using the RNeasy kit, and about 0.5 to 1 microgram was reverse transcribed with random hexamers. Through fastp at Q25 and MiXCR, TCRdb rebuilt clones from the public reads, retaining in-frame beta chains. Entries are consolidated by CDR3 protein sequence, retaining the most common genes and DNA. For this sample there are hundreds of thousands of distinct CDR3 sequences; 95% appear just once. The ten largest make up 0.085% to 0.1% of the sample. The source material was CD4+ T cells from PBMCs. These receptors came from a human donor with multiple sclerosis.

The J gene is TRBJ2-1, the V gene TRBV2, with D possibly matching TRBD2 (5 bases). Germline V gene sequence: CDR1 SNHLY, CDR2 FYNNEI. The V end was cut by 6 bases, the J end by 2 bases, with 11 bases between. This CDR3 is 14 amino acids long. CDR3 loop: CASRGVAPYNEQFF. CDR3 bases: TGTGCCAGCAGGGGAGTAGCCCCCTACAATGAGCAGTTCTTC.

V usage is TRBV12-5 and J usage is TRBJ1-5; D is unclear. CDR3 length: 13 residues. Trimming shortened V by 1 base and J by 5 bases, and 6 bases separated the two germline ends. CDR1 and CDR2 from the germline V gene are LGHNT and FRNRAP. In nucleotides, the CDR3 is TGTGCTAGTGGTTTGGGAAGGGATCAGCCCCAGCATTTT. It translates to CASGLGRDQPQHF.

V usage is TRBV12-3 or TRBV12-4 and J usage is TRBJ1-2; D unclear. This CDR3 is built from 13 residues. V gave up 1 base and J gave up 5 bases, with 8 bases separating them. The CDR3 sequence: CASSLVTEYGYTF. The CDR3 DNA reads TGTGCCAGCAGTTTAGTGACTGAGTATGGCTACACCTTC.

The rearrangement uses TRBV29-1 and TRBJ2-1, with D perhaps matching TRBD2 (7 bases). Deletions cut 6 bases from V and 9 bases from J, with 15 bases between. The CDR3 length is 12 residues. Germline assignment: CDR1 SQVTM and CDR2 ANQGSEA. The CDR3 DNA follows: TGCAGCGTAGGGGGGGGCCGGAGTGAGCAGTTCTTC. Residues: CSVGGGRSEQFF.

The chain carries TRBV6-5 and TRBJ2-7; D gene uncertain. The CDR3 loop spans 15 amino acids. CDR1 and CDR2 from the germline V gene are MNHEY and SVGAGI. With 5 bases removed from V and 6 bases from J, the gap between germline ends came to 20 bases. The CDR3 protein is CASSGSEARSGEQYF. DNA for the CDR3: TGTGCCAGCAGTGGGTCTGAAGCACGCTCTGGCGAGCAGTACTTC.

This rearrangement joins TRBV6-6 to TRBJ2-1; 10 positions agree with TRBD1. The length of the CDR3 is 15 residues. Germline loops: CDR1 MNHNY, CDR2 SVGAGI (reference sequence). The J segment lost 5 bases and the V segment lost 7 bases, leaving 8 bases of the junction unmatched. CDR3 nucleotide sequence: TGTGCCAGCAACGCGCCCGACAGGGGGCACAATGAGCAGTTCTTC. Its translation: CASNAPDRGHNEQFF.

This chain connects TRBV5-1 to TRBJ1-5; the D is unclear. The germline V gene has CDR1 SGHRS and CDR2 YFSETQ. The CDR3 is made up of 15 amino acids. V lost 0 bases to trimming and J lost 5 bases, with 12 bases between them. The CDR3 region is CASSLDGMGYQPQHF. In DNA, the CDR3 is TGCGCCAGCAGCTTGGACGGGATGGGGTATCAGCCCCAGCATTTT. The variable domain in full, with the rest retrieved from reference TRBV5-1 and TRBJ1-5, is KAGVTQTPRYLIKTRGQQVTLSCSPISGHRSVSWYQQTPGQGLQFLFEYFSETQRNKGNFPGRFSGRQFSNSRSEMNVSTLELGDSALYLCASSLDGMGYQPQHFGDGTRLSIL.

The chain joins TRBV29-1 to TRBJ1-2; 8 bases fit TRBD1. Germline CDR1 is SQVTM and CDR2 is ANQGSEA. The CDR3 runs to 16 residues. With 1 base clipped from V and 6 bases from J, the junction kept 13 bases outside the gene matches. The CDR3: CSVEGSRGPRDHGYTF. The CDR3 bases are TGCAGCGTTGAAGGGAGCAGGGGGCCGCGGGACCATGGCTACACCTTC.

The rearrangement uses TRBV6-5 and TRBJ1-1; no reliable D call. Germline V gene lookup returns CDR1 MNHEY and CDR2 SVGAGI. Trimming cost V 6 bases and J 0 bases, with 8 bases left between them. The CDR3 totals 13 residues. The CDR3 DNA reads TGTGCCAGCAGCCCATGGGTGAACACTGAAGCTTTCTTT. Translating it yields CASSPWVNTEAFF.

The chain links TRBV20-1 to TRBJ1-5; 7 bases agree with TRBD1. V trimming: 4 bases; J trimming: 1 base; junction bases outside the gene matches: 7. Per germline, CDR1 DFQATT and CDR2 SNEGSKA (reference sequence). The CDR3 has 15 residues. CDR3 DNA: TGCAGTGCTACCTCACGACAGGGAAGCAATCAGCCCCAGCATTTT. This translates into CSATSRQGSNQPQHF.

In DNA form, the CDR3 reads TGTGCCTGGAGTAACGGGAGGAAAGCTTTCGGGCAGTACTTC. Its translation: CAWSNGRKAFGQYF. The genes are TRBV30 and TRBJ2-7; 7 positions match TRBD2. Germline V lookup: CDR1 GTSNPN, CDR2 SVGIG (reference sequence). The CDR3 contains 14 residues. V was pared by 2 bases and J by 9 bases, with 13 bases of the junction left unmatched.

V is TRBV7-9 and J is TRBJ2-1; 7 bases map to TRBD2. The CDR3 sequence is 16 residues long. V gave up 4 bases and J gave up 1 base; unmatched junction bases: 7. CDR1 and CDR2 from the germline V gene are SEHNR and FQNEAQ (reference sequence). The CDR3 region has the DNA TGTGCCAGCAGCTCCCTCACTAGCGAATCCTACAATGAGCAGTTCTTC. Amino acids: CASSSLTSESYNEQFF.

The chain recombines TRBV29-1 with TRBJ2-1, with 12 bases lining up with TRBD1. This CDR3 contains 13 residues. The trim removed 6 bases at V and 10 bases at J, leaving 7 bases unmatched. Germline loops: CDR1 SQVTM, CDR2 ANQGSEA. The CDR3 is CSVLGQGAHEQFF. The CDR3 DNA reads as TGCAGCGTGTTGGGACAGGGGGCACACGAGCAGTTCTTC.

This clonotype showed up just once. The rearrangement links TRBV7-2 to TRBJ2-3; 10 positions match TRBD2. Germline loops: CDR1 SGHTA, CDR2 FQGNSA. The CDR3 contains 12 residues. The CDR3 region is CAGTSATDTQYF. The CDR3 DNA follows: TGTGCAGGGACTAGCGCCACAGATACGCAGTATTTT. Using reference TRBV7-2 and TRBJ2-3 for the parts outside the CDR3, the full variable domain is GAGVSQSPSNKVTEKGKDVELRCDPISGHTALYWYRQSLGQGLEFLIYFQGNSAPDKSGLPSDRFSAERTGGSVSTLTIQRTQQEDSAVYLCAGTSATDTQYFGPGTRLTVL.

The chain joins TRBV20-1 to TRBJ2-1; a weak D match, TRBD2 (6 bases). The CDR3 has 14 residues. Trimming took 3 bases from V and 5 from J, leaving 14 bases between them. Germline loops: CDR1 DFQATT, CDR2 SNEGSKA (reference sequence). The CDR3 protein is CSASEGRQDNEQFF. The CDR3 bases are TGCAGTGCTAGTGAGGGGAGGCAGGACAATGAGCAGTTCTTC.

The V gene is TRBV29-1, the J gene TRBJ1-5; no firm D call. The CDR3 is made up of 11 amino acids. The germline CDR1 and CDR2 sequences are SQVTM and ANQGSEA. With 4 bases removed from V and 11 bases from J, the gap between germline ends came to 12 bases. In DNA form, the CDR3 reads TGCAGCGTTGGATTGGCCGAGGCCCAGCATTTT. Translation: CSVGLAEAQHF.

This sequence joins TRBV19 and TRBJ1-5; the match to TRBD1 covers 12 bases. The CDR3 covers 15 residues. CDR1 and CDR2 from the germline V gene are LNHDA and SQIVND (reference sequence). Trimming took 7 bases from V and 6 from J; bases not matched to a gene: 7. For the CDR3, the DNA is TGTGCCAGTAATCCGGGACAGGGGGCGATTCAGCCCCAGCATTTT. Amino acids: CASNPGQGAIQPQHF.

The gene calls are TRBV29-1 and TRBJ2-7; tentatively, D is TRBD2 (5 bases). The CDR3 totals 11 residues. In germline, CDR1 is SQVTM, CDR2 ANQGSEA. Trimming shortened V by 6 bases and J by 5 bases, and 11 bases separated the two germline ends. CDR3 residues: CSVVGVDEQYF. CDR3 DNA sequence: TGCAGCGTGGTCGGGGTCGACGAGCAGTACTTC.

The chain employs TRBV12-3 or TRBV12-4 and TRBJ1-1; tentatively, D is TRBD1 (6 bases). This CDR3 spans 13 amino acids. Trimming removed 7 bases from V and 5 bases from J, with 14 bases in between. The CDR3 here is CASTPTGSTEAFF. For the CDR3, the DNA is TGTGCCAGCACCCCCACAGGGTCTACTGAAGCTTTCTTT.

The chain couples TRBV28 to TRBJ1-1; maybe TRBD1 (5 bases). CDR1 is MDHEN and CDR2 is SYDVKM in the germline V gene. The CDR3 runs to 12 residues. V was trimmed by 5 bases and J by 11 bases, leaving 15 bases between them. The CDR3 DNA reads TGTGCCAGCAGTCTCACCCAAAGGGGTGCTTTCTTT. Its translation is CASSLTQRGAFF.

The chain carries TRBV20-1 and TRBJ2-7; either TRBD1 or TRBD2 may supply D (5 bases each). Germline CDR1 is DFQATT and CDR2 is SNEGSKA (reference sequence). Trimming took off 0 bases at V and 4 bases at J, with 13 bases between the two ends. The CDR3 spans 14 residues. This CDR3 is CSARDEGRGYEQYF. DNA of the CDR3: TGCAGTGCTAGAGATGAGGGGCGAGGATACGAGCAGTACTTC.

The gene calls are TRBV4-2 and TRBJ2-1; D tentatively fits TRBD1 or TRBD2 (6 bases each). Trimming removed 4 bases at V and 6 bases at J, with 13 bases between. The CDR3 contains 14 residues. Germline V gene lookup returns CDR1 LGHNA and CDR2 YNFKEQ. CDR3 DNA sequence: TGTGCCAGCAGCCTGCTGGGGGGCCCCAATGAGCAGTTCTTC. Translated: CASSLLGGPNEQFF.

The chain joins TRBV2 to TRBJ1-2; TRBD1 might be the D (5 bases). Germline lookup yields CDR1 SNHLY and CDR2 FYNNEI. The CDR3 sequence is 15 residues long. V lost 8 bases and J 3 bases, leaving 19 bases between the germline ends. DNA for the CDR3: TGTGCCAGCTATATAACCGGGGCCCACCACTATGGCTACACCTTC. This encodes CASYITGAHHYGYTF.

The V gene is TRBV7-9, the J gene TRBJ2-5; TRBD1 or TRBD2 may be the D gene (5 bases each). Trimming pared 1 base from V and 7 bases from J, leaving 13 bases between. The CDR3 covers 14 residues. Germline V gives CDR1 SEHNR, CDR2 FQNEAQ (reference sequence). DNA for the CDR3: TGTGCCAGCAGCTTAGGAGGGGATTTGGCGACCCAGTACTTC. Protein product: CASSLGGDLATQYF.

The CDR3 loop reads CASSFGNSGANVLTF. CDR3 coding DNA: TGTGCCAGCAGTTTCGGAAACTCTGGGGCCAACGTCCTGACTTTC. The rearrangement joins TRBV28 to TRBJ2-6; no definite D call. The CDR3 runs to 15 residues. Trimming took 3 bases from V and 0 from J, leaving 6 bases between them. Germline loops: CDR1 MDHEN, CDR2 SYDVKM.

This sequence joins TRBV6-5 and TRBJ2-7; D not resolved. Trimming took 6 bases from V and 3 from J, leaving 6 bases between them. The CDR3 has 11 residues. Germline assignment: CDR1 MNHEY and CDR2 SVGAGI. This chain's CDR3 is CASRLNYEQYF. The CDR3 DNA follows: TGTGCCAGCAGGCTGAACTACGAGCAGTACTTC.

V and J are TRBV20-1 and TRBJ2-1; TRBD2 aligns across 7 bases. CDR1 and CDR2 (germline): DFQATT, SNEGSKA (reference sequence). This CDR3 has 14 amino acids. The junction had 11 bases not matched to a gene; V was cut back by 6 bases and J by 6 bases. The chain's CDR3 is CSADRTRASNEQFF. The CDR3, as DNA: TGCAGTGCGGACCGGACTAGGGCCTCCAATGAGCAGTTCTTC.

The V gene is TRBV28, the J gene TRBJ2-1, with 8 bases matching TRBD2. J was trimmed by 7 bases and V by 5 bases; bases with no gene match: 7. The CDR3 extends over 14 amino acids. The germline gives CDR1 MDHEN, CDR2 SYDVKM. The CDR3 region has the DNA TGTGCCAGCAGTCCGGGACTAGGATTAAATGAGCAGTTCTTC. Amino acid sequence: CASSPGLGLNEQFF.

Of note for this clonotype: At one of its ends the junction is not consistent with the germline gene, which may arise from a read error. The genes are TRBV7-2 and TRBJ1-1; D is perhaps TRBD1 (6 bases). Germline V lookup: CDR1 SGHTA, CDR2 FQGNSA. The CDR3 has 15 amino acids. CDR3 coding DNA: TGTGCCAGCAACTTAGTAGGGGGGGCGAACACTGAAGCTTTCTTT. The encoded protein is CASNLVGGANTEAFF.